This T cell receptor (beta chain) came from a study of response to subunit inactivated influenza vaccine (dated by TCRdb to 2017 to 2018). In terms of the full investigation: Deep quantitative profiling of the T cell receptor repertoire was used in the study to follow responses to a trivalent subunit inactivated influenza vaccine.

Regarding this clonotype: What antigen it recognizes has not been identified. Nothing much larger sits one base from this clone, and base qualities are not available.

Summary of the overall study and its limitations: It was suggested by the authors that each seasonal influenza vaccination may recruit only a limited number of new T cells.

V lost 1 base and J lost 4 bases; the stretch between them is 11 bases long. CDR1 LGHNA and CDR2 YSLEER were looked up in the germline V gene. The CDR3 starts with the cysteine, ends with the phenylalanine, and has 15 residues. CDR3 DNA only is kept here, 45 bases in frame from base 1. The library was generated by RT-PCR. TCRdb shows the sequencer as Illumina HiSeq 2500. TCRdb trimmed the raw reads at Q25, called clones with MiXCR and kept productive beta chains. CDR3 protein duplicates are merged, each entry listing the most common genes and DNA. Across this sample there are under 800,000 distinct CDR3 sequences, with more than 11% seen only once. The top ten hold approximately 7% of the sample.

The chain employs TRBV4-3 and TRBJ1-3, and perhaps TRBD1 as D gene, on 6 matching bases. The sequencing here drew on PBMCs from blood, taken less than 15 days before vaccination. This sequence was found in a man between 45 and 60 years old who received an inactivated influenza vaccine. Donor details come from another sample of the same person, matched by shared clones. The CDR3 is CASSQGGQSGNTIYF. The nucleotides read TGCGCCAGCAGCCAAGGTGGACAGTCAGGAAACACCATATATTTT.